This entry features one T cell receptor beta chain sequence. Antigen: not known. With baseline, cycle 4 day 1, and cycle 7 day 1 as timepoints, blood was sampled. Sequenced by immunoSEQ multiplex PCR; TCRdb stores in-frame clones only, minus some. The sample holds about 70,000 clones, about 91% seen once. The sample belongs to a study of OX40 agonist ivuxolimab in advanced cancers. Study-wide results and caveats: Dose levels from 0.1 to 3.0 mg/kg saw CD4+ and CD8+ blood T cells expand clonally by week 6.

This CDR3 spans 15 amino acids. V was clipped by 5 bases and J by 2 bases, with 16 bases between them. Germline V gives CDR1 MDHEN, CDR2 SYDVKM. The sequences come from CD4+ or CD8+ T cells sorted from blood, collected in a trial of the OX40 agonist ivuxolimab. V usage is TRBV28 and J usage is TRBJ2-7; possibly TRBD2 for D (5 bases). The TCR sequence derives from an adult with an advanced solid tumor such as melanoma, head and neck, liver or kidney cancer. CDR3 bases: TGTGCCAGCAGTCGGCCCGGACGGGGAGCCTACGAGCAGTACTTC. This sequence encodes CASSRPGRGAYEQYF. Combining the CDR3 with reference TRBV28 and TRBJ2-7 gives the whole variable domain DVKVTQSSRYLVKRTGEKVFLECVQDMDHENMFWYRQDPGLGLRLIYFSYDVKMKEKGDIPEGYSVSREKKERFSLILESASTNQTSMYLCASSRPGRGAYEQYFGPGTRLTVT.